A selection of T cell receptor beta chains follows, all from one sample in a study of blood T cell repertoires in COVID-19. The repertoire was sequenced with immunoSEQ multiplex PCR; TCRdb's copy has only in-frame clones and lacks some. The sample lists approximately 100,000 clones, about 82% seen once, with 20% to 30% in the top ten. Sequenced: peripheral blood. Source of these receptors: a human donor in a cohort sampled during active COVID-19. Each CDR3 is given without its conserved first and last residue. A row's size may be missing; if present it is once, few, many or a size class.

j_gene | len | v_gene | abundance | CDR3aa
TRBJ1-1 | 9 | TRBV19 | . | ASRTGNEAF
TRBJ2-1 | 13 | TRBV25-1 | . | ASSEVGGLYNEQF
TRBJ2-5 | 11 | TRBV11-3 | . | ASSPGWSETQY
TRBJ2-7 | 14 | TRBV19 | . | ASSIRATGASYEQY
TRBJ2-3 | 16 | TRBV27 | . | ASSSLGGSGRRGDTQY
TRBJ2-1 | 15 | TRBV21-1 | . | ASSIGGLAGRYNEQF
TRBJ2-1 | 11 | TRBV2 | . | ASRERETDEQF
TRBJ2-2 | 15 | TRBV7-3 | . | ASSLMGAGAGTGELF
TRBJ2-7 | 13 | TRBV7-3 | . | ASSHLGLESYEQY
TRBJ2-7 | 12 | TRBV5-4 | . | ASSLGTVPYEQY
TRBJ1-5 | 10 | TRBV12-3/TRBV12-4 | few | ASSQGYQPQH
TRBJ2-5 | 14 | TRBV28 | . | ASSPRLAGYQETQY
TRBJ2-7 | 13 | TRBV19 | once | ASSERDTRAYEQY
TRBJ1-2 | 14 | TRBV18 | . | ASSLGTGGNNYGYT
TRBJ2-2 | 11 | TRBV4-1 | . | ASSLSNTGELF
TRBJ1-2 | 10 | TRBV5-1 | few | ASSWTGGGYT
TRBJ2-1 | 14 | TRBV5-1 | . | ASSFSGTDGIGEQF
TRBJ1-5 | 13 | TRBV7-2 | few | ASSLAGAPNQPQH
TRBJ2-7 | 14 | TRBV19 | once | ASSSTGAARPYEQY
TRBJ2-1 | 13 | TRBV10-3 | . | AISESAGGPNEQF
TRBJ2-7 | 12 | TRBV27 | . | ASSSGQGAYEQY
TRBJ2-7 | 10 | TRBV5-1 | . | ASRPDFYEQY
TRBJ2-3 | 17 | TRBV19 | few | ASSGETSGGHPSTDTQY
TRBJ2-2 | 9 | TRBV12-3/TRBV12-4 | . | ASSPGGELF
TRBJ2-7 | 13 | TRBV5-5 | . | ASSLMGQGTYEQY
TRBJ2-7 | 13 | TRBV6-5 | . | ASSLLGTGMSEQY
TRBJ1-6 | 11 | TRBV12-3/TRBV12-4 | . | ASSPEQGRALH
TRBJ1-2 | 12 | TRBV29-1 | . | SVLTPQTNYGYT
TRBJ2-3 | 16 | TRBV5-1 | . | ASSPGTSGTSSTDTQY
TRBJ2-3 | 13 | TRBV5-6 | . | ASRWGSTSTDTQY
TRBJ2-7 | 12 | TRBV6-6 | . | ASSRPGGLGEQY
TRBJ2-7 | 11 | TRBV11-2 | . | ASSPVLSGEQY
TRBJ2-3 | 13 | TRBV11-2 | . | ASSLGAGVTDTQY
TRBJ2-3 | 13 | TRBV7-2 | . | ASSRRTGISDTQY
TRBJ1-5 | 13 | TRBV3-1/TRBV3-2 | . | ASSPRTGLNQPQH
TRBJ2-3 | 12 | TRBV5-1 | . | ASNTGGSTDTQY
TRBJ2-2 | 13 | TRBV9 | once | ASSVPGGIAGELF
TRBJ1-2 | 17 | TRBV27 | . | ASSFLRGVSVITRDGYT
TRBJ2-1 | 9 | TRBV6-5 | once | ASSIGNEQF
TRBJ1-2 | 11 | TRBV12-3/TRBV12-4 | . | ASSLGTGSGYT
TRBJ2-7 | 12 | TRBV25-1 | . | ASSESGARYEQY
TRBJ1-1 | 11 | TRBV19 | . | ASSFNGGTEAF
TRBJ2-1 | 14 | TRBV7-2 | . | ASSLYGAAPSHEQF
TRBJ2-5 | 13 | TRBV7-7 | . | ASSPWRESIQTQY
TRBJ2-5 | 15 | TRBV9 | . | ASSVDISGRWGETQY
TRBJ1-6 | 14 | TRBV7-9 | . | ASSTGTGGPNSPLH
TRBJ2-7 | 10 | TRBV30 | few | AWTAGGGRQY
TRBJ2-1 | 12 | TRBV24-1 | once | APRGRQERNEQF
TRBJ1-5 | 12 | TRBV6-2/TRBV6-3 | . | ASSYSSRYQPQH
TRBJ2-3 | 16 | TRBV7-9 | . | ASSLARLSATSTDTQY
TRBJ1-2 | 11 | TRBV28 | . | ASRRGGPYGYT
TRBJ1-2 | 12 | TRBV6-2/TRBV6-3 | . | ASSYGTGVGGYT
TRBJ1-2 | 11 | TRBV25-1 | . | ASSEQGKYGYT
TRBJ2-7 | 14 | TRBV5-5 | once | ASSLEWQVGINEQY
TRBJ1-1 | 12 | TRBV15 | . | ATSRDKGGTEAF
TRBJ2-7 | 12 | TRBV25-1 | . | ASSDQGFSYEQY
TRBJ2-1 | 10 | TRBV4-1 | . | ASSGPQGSEF
TRBJ1-3 | 12 | TRBV28 | . | ASSPPAAGNTIY
TRBJ1-1 | 13 | TRBV18 | . | ASLQGVLTNTEAF